This T cell receptor beta chain was documented in a study of CD8 T cells in ankylosing spondylitis (dated 2017 in TCRdb). Broadly, across the study: T cell receptor beta repertoires were profiled in healthy donors and ankylosing spondylitis patients so that disease-linked TCR variants could be found. In total, the full study cohort was made up of 108 healthy donors and roughly 27 ankylosing spondylitis patients. Samples of peripheral blood were taken, and for ankylosing spondylitis patients, synovial fluid was collected as well. Broad study findings and their caveats: In peripheral blood, the disease-linked clones were found at relatively low frequencies and had a CD8+ phenotype. Some motif variants were previously reported in synovial fluid and blood of reactive arthritis patients, suggesting common disease-initiation mechanisms. A TCR beta motif made up of several highly homologous amino acid variants appeared to be characteristic of blood from ankylosing spondylitis patients. According to the report, matched synovial fluid samples from ankylosing spondylitis patients were significantly enriched for the disease-linked clones.

For sequencing, an Illumina HiSeq 2500 was employed. Quantitative 5'-RACE with molecular barcodes was the method used to prepare the TCR beta libraries. Per the original workflow: To identify disease-linked TCR variants, a new computational method was used, one built on a probabilistic model of VDJ rearrangement. TCRdb trimmed public reads at Q25 via fastp, called clones via MiXCR and kept in-frame beta chains. One record per CDR3 amino acid sequence lists the most common genes and DNA. The V and J calls were not made by the authors but by TCRdb's processing. Here the sample has tens of thousands of distinct CDR3 sequences; 2.7% occur a single time. In total, the top ten clones hold over 4% of the sample. Reading from cysteine to phenylalanine, the CDR3 counts 15 amino acids. Only the CDR3 portion is preserved as DNA: 45 bases, with reading frame beginning at the first base. Ends trimmed: V by 5 bases, J by 1 base; bases unmatched to a gene: 5. CDR1 SGDLS and CDR2 YYNGEE are derived from the germline V gene.

At least ten counts were recorded for this clonotype. Its antigen remains unidentified. The sample holds no much larger clone one base away, and base qualities are not on file. The rearrangement combines TRBV9 with TRBJ2-3, and 9 junctional nucleotides match TRBD1. Specimen: blood, either unsorted or a sorted T cell fraction (not recorded which). This TCR came from a male donor with ankylosing spondylitis or in good health (not recorded which). The DNA sequence reads TGTGCCAGCAGGCCTCGACAGGGGGGCACAGATACGCAGTATTTT. This codes for CASRPRQGGTDTQYF.